This T cell receptor (beta chain) was obtained from a study of blood T cell repertoires in COVID-19 (dated by TCRdb to the early 2020s). At the level of the whole study: The collaborator samples originated in the United States, Italy and Spain and spanned the acute and convalescent phases of COVID-19. Where available, HLA class I and class II types were taken from metadata supplied by the sample provider and were not determined by assay-based typing. Samples came from the ongoing ImmuneRACE study (first 160 participants) plus 1,254 subjects from 6 global collaborators. Nearly every sample came with metadata listing a de-identified subject ID, COVID-19 status, age in years and sex. The prospective study material was composed of cDNA or gDNA derived from T cells, B-cell-depleted T cells, or PBMCs. Deeply sampled blood TCRbeta repertoires from subjects exposed to, actively infected with, or recovered from COVID-19 were included in the dataset. A freely available public database, intended as a resource for researchers studying the immune response to SARS-CoV-2, is where the repertoires were released.

TCRbeta CDR3 regions were amplified from genomic DNA by means of the immunoSEQ Assay, a bias-controlled multiplex PCR. From the authors' description of their analysis: Nucleated cell counts per sample were estimated from amplification of reference gene primers within the assay. To quantify the absolute abundance of each unique TCRbeta CDR3 rearrangement, sequence reads were collapsed and filtered. For each sample, productive Simpson clonality was calculated by taking the square root of Simpson's diversity index across productive rearrangements. The table comes from immuneACCESS by way of TCRdb, which keeps in-frame sequences with V and J called. Part of the clones is missing from these tables; in studies checked, under half for an unresolved V gene and the rest for unknown reasons. V and J calls and clone size are those listed in that table; D and trimming were worked out from the DNA. Present in this sample are some 99,000 clones, about 78% of which were seen just once. The ten biggest clones cover roughly 4.7% of the sample.

Turning to this clone: The antigen it recognizes is unknown. One base away there is no much larger clone; base qualities are not given.

Collaborating institutions collected whole blood in K2EDTA tubes following their own protocols. For TCRbeta analysis, collaborator samples were shipped as frozen whole blood, as isolated PBMCs, or as DNA extracted from either sample type. General findings and caveats noted by the study authors: The quantity of clinical and demographic metadata differed by source and by participant and was supplied without curation.

The sample taken for sequencing was peripheral blood. This receptor was obtained from a human donor in a cohort sampled during active or convalescent COVID-19.

The CDR3 loop reads CASSRTGQGQPQHF. The nucleotide sequence reads TGTGCCAGCAGTCGGACAGGGCAGGGACAGCCCCAGCATTTT. This sequence uses TRBV6-5 and TRBJ1-5, and TRBD1 aligns with 8 junction nucleotides. The CDR3 spans 14 residues, from the cysteine through the phenylalanine. Just the 42-base CDR3 DNA is kept, in frame starting at base 1. After removal of 5 bases from V and 7 bases from J, the junction retains 7 bases not matched to a gene. Taken from the germline V gene, the CDR1 and CDR2 loops are MNHEY and SVGAGI.